The 29 T cell receptor beta chains in this list originate from one sample, sequenced in a study. TCRdb reprocessed the 5' RACE reads with MiXCR, giving one entry per CDR3 protein. Here the sample spans nearly 55,000 distinct CDR3 sequences, roughly 22% being singletons. The sequenced material came from tumor-infiltrating naive CD4+ T cells sorted from the breast tumor. Noted subset: naive CD4+ T cells, CD4+CD45RA+CD25-. These receptors all stem from a female donor with breast cancer.

The chain couples TRBV7-2 to TRBJ2-1; 8 positions match TRBD2. CDR1 and CDR2 from the germline V gene are SGHTA and FQGNSA. V dropped 2 bases and J dropped 6; count of bases not matched to a gene: 3. The CDR3 totals 14 residues. CDR3 bases: TGTGCCAGCAGCTTACCCGGGACTAGCAATGAGCAGTTCTTC. This sequence encodes CASSLPGTSNEQFF.

The chain uses TRBV7-8 and TRBJ1-1; TRBD1 agrees at 7 bases. Trimming took 6 bases from V and 0 from J; bases not matched to a gene: 4. CDR3 size: 14 residues. The germline CDR1 and CDR2 sequences are SGHVS and FQNEAQ. The CDR3 sequence: CASRPGQMNTEAFF. The CDR3 region has the DNA TGTGCCAGCAGACCGGGACAGATGAACACTGAAGCTTTCTTT.

This clonotype was detected ten times or more. The chain has TRBV28 and TRBJ2-1, with TRBD2 as a possible D gene (6 bases). Trimming left V 2 bases short and J 1 base short, with 12 bases between. The CDR3 is 16 residues long. Germline V gives CDR1 MDHEN, CDR2 SYDVKM. The CDR3 nucleotides read TGTGCCAGCAGTTTAATAGCGGCCGAATCCTACAATGAGCAGTTCTTC. It is translated as CASSLIAAESYNEQFF. Supplemented by reference TRBV28 and TRBJ2-1, the full variable domain reads DVKVTQSSRYLVKRTGEKVFLECVQDMDHENMFWYRQDPGLGLRLIYFSYDVKMKEKGDIPEGYSVSREKKERFSLILESASTNQTSMYLCASSLIAAESYNEQFFGPGTRLTVL.

On this clonotype itself: A read error may explain this, as a much larger clone is one base away. CDR3 region: CASSSDPPVGELFF. In DNA, the CDR3 is TGTGCCAGCAGCTCAGATCCCCCGGTCGGGGAGCTGTTTTTT. The rearrangement links TRBV11-2 to TRBJ2-2; no clear D. The CDR3 extends over 14 amino acids. CDR1 and CDR2 (germline): SGHAT, FQNNGV. Trimming took 4 bases from V and 7 from J, leaving 13 bases between them.

V is TRBV10-2 and J is TRBJ1-1, with TRBD1 as a possible D gene (5 bases). Germline V gene lookup returns CDR1 WSHSY and CDR2 SAAADI. V gave up 11 bases and J gave up 1 base, with 17 bases separating them. This CDR3 is built from 14 residues. CDR3 in amino acids: CARIDSLGNTEAFF. In DNA form, the CDR3 reads TGCGCCCGCATTGACAGCCTCGGGAACACTGAAGCTTTCTTT.

V is TRBV7-9 and J is TRBJ2-1; D is unresolved. The V gene's germline CDR1 is SEHNR and CDR2 FQNEAQ (reference sequence). The CDR3 has 11 residues. The germline V and J ends were trimmed by 1 base and 12 bases, with 7 bases remaining between them. The CDR3 nucleotides read TGTGCCAGCAGCTTAGAAACTCGGCAGTTCTTC. Its translation: CASSLETRQFF.

This clonotype was seen at least ten times. The rearrangement links TRBV6-5 to TRBJ1-6; D gene ambiguous. Between the trimmed V and J ends, which lost 0 bases and 5 bases, there was a span of 2 bases. Germline lookup yields CDR1 MNHEY and CDR2 SVGAGI. The CDR3 totals 13 residues. The CDR3 loop is CASSYSNNSPLHF. The CDR3 coding sequence is TGTGCCAGCAGTTACTCGAATAATTCACCCCTCCACTTT.

This clonotype was seen more than once but under ten times. The CDR3 loop reads CASTPSTGATNEKLFF. The DNA for the CDR3 is TGTGCCAGCACCCCGAGTACAGGGGCAACTAATGAAAAACTGTTTTTT. The gene calls are TRBV9 and TRBJ1-4; 7 bases align to TRBD1. The CDR3 is 16 amino acids. J lost 0 bases, V lost 6 bases, and 8 bases had no gene match. The germline V gene has CDR1 SGDLS and CDR2 YYNGEE.

In this sample, this clonotype turned up a few times. The chain has TRBV28 and TRBJ2-7; unclear D gene. CDR1 is MDHEN and CDR2 is SYDVKM in the germline V gene. The CDR3 is 11 amino acids. Trimming left V 6 bases short and J 4 bases short, with 7 bases between. The CDR3 region has the DNA TGTGCCAGCAGCCCCTTGTACGAGCAGTACTTC. Its translation is CASSPLYEQYF.

The J gene is TRBJ1-2, the V gene TRBV27, with a tentative D call TRBD1 (6 bases). Germline V CDR1 and CDR2: MNHEY, SMNVEV (reference sequence). Trimming cost V 6 bases and J 8 bases, with 19 bases left between them. This CDR3 contains 14 residues. The chain's CDR3 is CASSENRVRAGYTF. The CDR3 DNA reads as TGTGCCAGCAGCGAAAACAGGGTCAGGGCAGGCTACACCTTC.

This clonotype was seen ten or more times. The chain carries TRBV20-1 and TRBJ1-2, with D maybe TRBD1 (5 bases). V was clipped by 6 bases and J by 4 bases, with 12 bases between them. CDR3 length equals 12 residues. Germline CDR1 and CDR2: DFQATT and SNEGSKA (reference sequence). The CDR3 sequence is CSASGAAYGYTF. DNA of the CDR3: TGCAGTGCCAGCGGGGCAGCCTATGGCTACACCTTC.

This sequence joins TRBV7-2 and TRBJ1-3; D remains unclear. The CDR3 is 15 amino acids. V lost 2 bases and J 0 bases, leaving 8 bases between the germline ends. The germline CDR1 and CDR2 sequences are SGHTA and FQGNSA. This CDR3 reads CASSLQVVSGNTIYF. In DNA, the CDR3 is TGTGCCAGCAGCTTACAGGTTGTCTCTGGAAACACCATATATTTT.

This clonotype has more than one count but fewer than ten. One junction end does not reproduce the germline sequence, and a read error may be involved. The chain has TRBV25-1 and TRBJ1-5, with D unclear. Germline V CDR1 and CDR2: MGHDK, SYGVNS. This CDR3 comprises 14 residues. The CDR3 DNA sequence: TGTGCCAGCAGTGCCCCCGGGAGCAATCAGCCCCGGCATTTT. Translating gives CASSAPGSNQPRHF.

The chain has TRBV5-1 and TRBJ1-1; D not resolved. V lost 2 bases to trimming and J lost 0 bases, with 5 bases between them. There are 13 residues in the CDR3. Germline-derived CDR1 and CDR2 are SGHRS and YFSETQ. The CDR3 sequence: CASSFTVNTEAFF. The CDR3 region has the DNA TGCGCCAGCAGCTTCACAGTGAACACTGAAGCTTTCTTT.

This clonotype was seen many times. The V call is TRBV4-1, the J call TRBJ2-5; possibly TRBD1 for D (5 bases). The CDR3 runs to 11 residues. V lost 0 bases and J lost 9, with 5 bases in between. CDR1 MGHRA and CDR2 YSYEKL come from the germline V gene. The DNA for the CDR3 is TGCGCCAGCAGCCAAGAAGGGGCCCAGTACTTC. Translating gives CASSQEGAQYF.

This clonotype was recorded a few times. This chain uses TRBV20-1 with TRBJ1-1, with 9 bases fitting TRBD1. The length of the CDR3 is 12 residues. In germline, CDR1 is DFQATT, CDR2 SNEGSKA (reference sequence). Germline trimming cut 8 bases from V and 5 bases from J; bases unmatched to any gene: 6. CDR3 protein: CSCDRGTTEAFF. The DNA for the CDR3 is TGCAGTTGCGACAGGGGGACGACTGAAGCTTTCTTT.

V gene TRBV6-5 combines with J gene TRBJ1-2, with 8 bases lining up with TRBD1. Germline values: CDR1 MNHEY, CDR2 SVGAGI. The V segment lost 10 bases and the J segment 8 bases; nucleotides outside the gene matches: 15. The CDR3 contains 14 residues. DNA of the CDR3: TGTGCCACTCTACCCGCTAGGACAGGGACAGGCTACACCTTC. The encoded protein is CATLPARTGTGYTF.

This clonotype was seen once. The rearrangement uses TRBV20-1 and TRBJ1-2, with 8 bases fitting TRBD1. The CDR3 loop spans 13 amino acids. The V gene's germline CDR1 is DFQATT and CDR2 SNEGSKA (reference sequence). Trimming at V came to 6 bases and at J to 4 bases, leaving 7 bases not matched to a gene. The CDR3 sequence is CSATDRETYGYTF. CDR3 nucleotides: TGCAGTGCAACGGACAGGGAAACCTATGGCTACACCTTC.

This clonotype turned up a few times. J is TRBJ2-3 and V is TRBV20-1; 7 bases align to TRBD2. Germline V gene data show CDR1 as DFQATT and CDR2 as SNEGSKA (reference sequence). This CDR3 has 14 residues. V lost 0 bases, J lost 5 bases, and 5 bases stayed unmatched. CDR3: CSARESGGGDTQYF. Here the CDR3 DNA reads TGCAGTGCTAGAGAGTCGGGAGGTGGAGATACGCAGTATTTT.

The chain joins TRBV12-3 or TRBV12-4 to TRBJ1-5; tentative D call: TRBD1 (5 bases). Trimming stripped 5 bases from V and 6 bases from J, with 17 bases between. The length of the CDR3 is 15 residues. CDR3 coding DNA: TGTGCCAGCAGTACCCAGGGTGCACGGGGTCAGCCCCAGCATTTT. It encodes CASSTQGARGQPQHF.

This clonotype has a count of ten or more. The V and J genes are TRBV29-1 and TRBJ2-7, with unresolved D. The CDR3 is 18 amino acids. The germline V gene encodes CDR1 SQVTM and CDR2 ANQGSEA. With 0 bases removed from V and 0 bases from J, the gap between germline ends came to 21 bases. CDR3 sequence reads: CSVEEDGLGKGSSYEQYF. The CDR3 DNA reads TGCAGCGTTGAAGAGGATGGGCTAGGGAAAGGTAGCTCCTACGAGCAGTACTTC.

This clonotype has just a few counts. The chain employs TRBV12-3 or TRBV12-4 and TRBJ1-2, with 7 positions matching TRBD1. The CDR3 totals 14 residues. V gave up 6 bases and J gave up 5 bases; unmatched junction bases: 9. The CDR3 region is CASSPAGGRYGYTF. CDR3 sequence (DNA): TGTGCCAGCAGCCCCGCAGGGGGACGATATGGCTACACCTTC.

This clonotype is judged medium-sized. The V gene is TRBV5-5, the J gene TRBJ1-1; 8 bases are a match to TRBD1. The CDR3 has 16 amino acids. Germline CDR1 and CDR2: SGHKS and YYEKEE (reference sequence). Germline trimming cut 4 bases from V and 1 base from J; bases unmatched to any gene: 9. CDR3 region: CASSKTTGARNTEAFF. DNA of the CDR3: TGTGCCAGCAGCAAGACGACAGGGGCTCGGAACACTGAAGCTTTCTTT. The variable domain in full, completed from reference TRBV5-5 and TRBJ1-1, reads DAGVTQSPTHLIKTRGQQVTLRCSPISGHKSVSWYQQVLGQGPQFIFQYYEKEERGRGNFPDRFSARQFPNYSSELNVNALLLGDSALYLCASSKTTGARNTEAFFGQGTRLTVV.

Comments on this clonotype: This sequence may be a read error, since a much larger clone differs from it by one base. The chain carries TRBV4-2 and TRBJ2-5, with 7 nucleotides matching TRBD1. The CDR3 is 15 residues long. With V trimmed by 1 base and J by 4 bases, 6 bases remained unmatched. Germline V gene data show CDR1 as LGHNA and CDR2 as YNFKEQ. In nucleotides, the CDR3 is TGTGCCAGCAGCCAAGTCCAAGGGGGCGGAGAGACCCAGTACTTC. It codes for CASSQVQGGGETQYF.

The CDR3 nucleotides are TGTGCCAGCAGCCACGAGGCGGGAAACGGGGAGCTGTTTTTT. Its protein is CASSHEAGNGELFF. This chain uses TRBV3-1 with TRBJ2-2; D possibly corresponds to TRBD2 (6 bases). V was shortened by 3 bases and J by 7 bases, with 12 bases between the two germline ends. The CDR3 totals 14 residues. Germline values: CDR1 LGHDT, CDR2 YNNKEL (reference sequence).

This clonotype was seen a single time. The rearrangement uses TRBV28 and TRBJ2-7; perhaps TRBD1 as D (6 bases). The V end lost 6 bases, the J end lost 2 bases, and 14 bases lay between the germline ends. The length of the CDR3 is 14 residues. CDR1 is MDHEN, CDR2 SYDVKM, per germline. CDR3 DNA sequence: TGTGCCAGCAGGGCGGACAGACCACCCTACGAGCAGTACTTC. It yields the protein CASRADRPPYEQYF.

With respect to this clonotype: An end of the junction differs from the germline gene, which may be a read error. V is TRBV2 and J is TRBJ2-5; perhaps TRBD2 as D (5 bases). The CDR3 loop spans 12 amino acids. Germline V gene sequence: CDR1 SNHLY, CDR2 FYNNEI. DNA for the CDR3: TGTGCCAGCAGGAGGGTGGGAAAGACCCAATACTTC. As protein: CASRRVGKTQYF.

In its sample, this clonotype is medium-sized. The chain has TRBV7-2 and TRBJ1-2; TRBD1 is a possible D gene (6 bases). V lost 1 base, J lost 8 bases, and 14 bases lay in between. This CDR3 is built from 14 residues. Germline CDR1 is SGHTA and CDR2 is FQGNSA. In DNA form, the CDR3 reads TGTGCCAGCAGCTTAGGACCGGACAGAAGGGGCTACACCTTC. Encoded protein: CASSLGPDRRGYTF.

This clonotype was observed a handful of times. The rearrangement joins TRBV6-1 to TRBJ1-5; 7 bases are a match to TRBD1. The CDR3 is 13 residues long. Trimming removed 6 bases from V and 8 bases from J; junction bases left unmatched: 7. Germline CDR1 is MNHNS and CDR2 is SASEGT. The CDR3 loop reads CASRTGFREPQHF. The CDR3 nucleotides read TGTGCCAGCAGGACAGGGTTCAGAGAGCCCCAGCATTTT.